This TCR beta chain was sequenced for a study of identical twins. A few counts support this clonotype. Its antigen is undetermined. Study outcomes and limitations: Invariant MAIT and iNKT cells are populations that could partly confound zero-insertion analyses. Donors were not followed over many years; analysis was cross-sectional.

TCRdb reprocessed the 5' RACE reads with MiXCR, giving one entry per CDR3 protein. The sample holds roughly 570,000 distinct CDR3 sequences, over 8.5% seen once. The CDR3 length is 16 residues. Germline-derived CDR1 and CDR2 are SGHTA and FQGNSA. Deletions cut 1 base from V and 4 bases from J, with 15 bases between. The same sample was also used in a study of yellow fever vaccine responses in identical twins. That work states: In identical twins, vaccine T cell responses appeared partly shared and partly individual.

This receptor was obtained from a woman aged 18-29 years in good health. The chain links TRBV7-2 to TRBJ2-3; weak D call: TRBD1 (5 bases). The sample taken for sequencing was PBMCs. CDR3 bases: TGTGCCAGCAGCTTAGAGGGCAGGGTTCTATCAGATACGCAGTATTTT. Protein: CASSLEGRVLSDTQYF.